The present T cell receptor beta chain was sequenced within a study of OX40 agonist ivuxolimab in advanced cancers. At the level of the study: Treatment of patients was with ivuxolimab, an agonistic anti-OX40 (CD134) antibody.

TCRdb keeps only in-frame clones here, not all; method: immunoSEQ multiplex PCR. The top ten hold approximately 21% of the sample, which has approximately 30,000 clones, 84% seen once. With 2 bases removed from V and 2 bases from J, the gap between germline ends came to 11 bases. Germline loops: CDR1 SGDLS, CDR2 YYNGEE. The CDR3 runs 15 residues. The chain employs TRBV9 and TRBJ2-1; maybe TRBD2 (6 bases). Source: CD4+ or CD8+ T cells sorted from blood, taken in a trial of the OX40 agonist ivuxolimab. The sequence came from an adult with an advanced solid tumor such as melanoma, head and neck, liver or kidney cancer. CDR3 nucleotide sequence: TGTGCCAGCAGCGTGACGGGAGCAGCCTACAATGAGCAGTTCTTC. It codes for CASSVTGAAYNEQFF.